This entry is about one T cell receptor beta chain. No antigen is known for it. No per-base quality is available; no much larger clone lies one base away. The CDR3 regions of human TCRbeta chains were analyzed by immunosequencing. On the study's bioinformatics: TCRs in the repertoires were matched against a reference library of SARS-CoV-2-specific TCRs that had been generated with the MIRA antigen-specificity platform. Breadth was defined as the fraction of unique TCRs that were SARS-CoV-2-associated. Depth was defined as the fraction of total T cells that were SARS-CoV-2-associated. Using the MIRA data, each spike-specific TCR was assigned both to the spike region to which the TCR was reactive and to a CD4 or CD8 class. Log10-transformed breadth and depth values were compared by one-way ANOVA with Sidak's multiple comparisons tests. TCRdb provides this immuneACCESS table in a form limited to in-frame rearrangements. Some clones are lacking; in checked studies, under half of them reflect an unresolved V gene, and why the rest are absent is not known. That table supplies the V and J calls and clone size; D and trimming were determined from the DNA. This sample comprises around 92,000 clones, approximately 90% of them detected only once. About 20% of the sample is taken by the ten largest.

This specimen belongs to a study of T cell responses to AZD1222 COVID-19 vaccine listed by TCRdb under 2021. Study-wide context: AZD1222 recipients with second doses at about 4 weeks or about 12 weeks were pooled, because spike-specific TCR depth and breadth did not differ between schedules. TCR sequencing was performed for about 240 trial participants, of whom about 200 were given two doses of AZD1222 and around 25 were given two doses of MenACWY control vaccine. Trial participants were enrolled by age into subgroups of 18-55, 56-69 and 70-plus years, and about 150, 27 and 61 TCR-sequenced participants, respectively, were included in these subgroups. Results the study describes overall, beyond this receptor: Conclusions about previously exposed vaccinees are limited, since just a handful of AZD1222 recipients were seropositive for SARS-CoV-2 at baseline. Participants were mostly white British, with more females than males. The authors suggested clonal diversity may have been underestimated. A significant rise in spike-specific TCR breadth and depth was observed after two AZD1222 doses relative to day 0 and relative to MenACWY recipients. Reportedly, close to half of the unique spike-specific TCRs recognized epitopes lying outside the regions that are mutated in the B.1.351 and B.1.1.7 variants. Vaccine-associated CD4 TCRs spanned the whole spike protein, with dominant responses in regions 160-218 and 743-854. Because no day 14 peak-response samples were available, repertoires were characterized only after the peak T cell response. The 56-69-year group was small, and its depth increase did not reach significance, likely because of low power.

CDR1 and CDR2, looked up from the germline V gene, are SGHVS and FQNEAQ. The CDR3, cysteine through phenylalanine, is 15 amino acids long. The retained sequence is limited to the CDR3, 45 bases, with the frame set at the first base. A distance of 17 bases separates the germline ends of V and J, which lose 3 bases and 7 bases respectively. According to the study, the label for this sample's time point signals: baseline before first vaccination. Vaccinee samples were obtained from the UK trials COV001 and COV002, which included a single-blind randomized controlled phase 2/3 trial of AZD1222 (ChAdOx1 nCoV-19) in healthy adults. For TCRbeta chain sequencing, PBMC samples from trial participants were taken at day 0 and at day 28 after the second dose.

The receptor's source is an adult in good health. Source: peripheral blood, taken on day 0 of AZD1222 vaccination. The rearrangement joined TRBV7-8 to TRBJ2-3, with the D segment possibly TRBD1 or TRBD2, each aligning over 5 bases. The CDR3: CASSFSAGRANTQYF. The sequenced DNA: TGTGCCAGCAGCTTTAGTGCAGGGCGGGCAAATACGCAGTATTTT.